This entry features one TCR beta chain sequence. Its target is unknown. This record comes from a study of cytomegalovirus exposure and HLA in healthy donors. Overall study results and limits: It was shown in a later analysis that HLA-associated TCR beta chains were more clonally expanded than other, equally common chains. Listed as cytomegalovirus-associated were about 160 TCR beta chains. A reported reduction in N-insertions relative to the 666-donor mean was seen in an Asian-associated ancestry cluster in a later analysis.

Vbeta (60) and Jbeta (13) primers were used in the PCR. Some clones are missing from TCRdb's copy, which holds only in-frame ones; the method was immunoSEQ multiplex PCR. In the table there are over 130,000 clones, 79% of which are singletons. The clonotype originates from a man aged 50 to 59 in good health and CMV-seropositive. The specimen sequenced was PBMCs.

CDR3 in amino acids: CASSSRAGRETQYF. CDR3 sequence (DNA): TGTGCCAGCAGCTCCAGAGCGGGAAGGGAGACCCAGTACTTC. V gene TRBV7-2 combines with J gene TRBJ2-5; TRBD2 matches 7 bases. With 4 bases clipped from V and 5 bases from J, the junction kept 7 bases outside the gene matches. Germline CDR1 SGHTA, CDR2 FQGNSA. The CDR3 spans 14 residues.